What follows describes a single T cell receptor (beta chain). Its target is not known. TCRdb itself ran the reads through MiXCR, one entry per CDR3 protein. The sample comprises more than 110,000 distinct CDR3 sequences, approximately 30% of which are singletons, and about 50% rests with the top ten. CDR1 is MGHRA and CDR2 is YSYEKL in the germline V gene. The CDR3 loop spans 14 amino acids. V gave up 6 bases and J gave up 3 bases, with 12 bases separating them. This record belongs to a study of T cell repertoires in cytomegalovirus infection. Study as a whole: Public signatures in TCR beta pointed to CMV infection and matching HLA type.

Sequencing was performed on CD8+ T cells from cultured PBMCs, taken from culture after CMV antigen stimulation. The chain couples TRBV4-1 to TRBJ2-1; D possibly uses TRBD1 or TRBD2 (5 bases each). This sequence originates from a human donor in good health (CMV status not recorded). Some clones in this sample may be carry-over from other donors' samples. The CDR3 here is CASRHLGGYNEQFF. As DNA, the CDR3 is TGCGCCAGCAGGCACCTTGGGGGCTACAATGAGCAGTTCTTC.